These 20 T cell receptor beta chains were all obtained from the same sample, sequenced in a study of T-cell reconstitution after alpha-beta-depleted transplantation in children. The TCRbeta library was prepared with unique molecular identifiers. TCRdb independently ran MiXCR on the PCR reads; one entry per CDR3 protein. The top ten clones hold just under 7.5% of a sample with fewer than 350,000 distinct CDR3 sequences, roughly 9.1% of them seen once. The specimen was PBMCs, collected before TCRalphabeta/CD19-depleted stem cell transplant. The receptors derive from a boy under two years old with acute myeloid leukemia, due to receive a stem cell transplant.

This clonotype was recorded many times. The CDR3 DNA reads TGTGCCAGCAGTACGCCTTCCCGGGGCCTAAGCGAGCAGTTCTTC. It yields the protein CASSTPSRGLSEQFF. The chain couples TRBV12-3 or TRBV12-4 to TRBJ2-1; TRBD1 or TRBD2 may be the D gene (5 bases each). Trimming stripped 5 bases from V and 10 bases from J, with 21 bases between. The CDR3 runs 15 residues.

The V gene is TRBV14, the J gene TRBJ1-1, with D unclear. The germline CDR1 and CDR2 sequences are SGHDN and FVKESK. Trimming shortened V by 7 bases and J by 1 base, and 13 bases separated the two germline ends. CDR3 length equals 14 residues. DNA for the CDR3: TGTGCCAGCACCAGAGACCCCTGGAACACTGAAGCTTTCTTT. This gives the protein CASTRDPWNTEAFF.

The chain recombines TRBV6-5 with TRBJ1-6; D not resolved. The CDR3 runs 15 residues. Trimming stripped 2 bases from V and 2 bases from J, with 7 bases between. Germline V gene data show CDR1 as MNHEY and CDR2 as SVGAGI. The CDR3 nucleotides read TGTGCCAGCAGTTACGAGGCACCCTATAATTCACCCCTCCACTTT. Its protein is CASSYEAPYNSPLHF.

This clonotype has a count of ten or more. The chain combines TRBV7-2 with TRBJ1-5, with a possible D match to TRBD1 (5 bases). V gave up 0 bases and J gave up 5 bases, with 14 bases separating them. CDR3 length equals 16 residues. CDR1 is SGHTA and CDR2 is FQGNSA in the germline V gene. The DNA for the CDR3 is TGTGCCAGCAGCTTAGCGGGAAGCAGGGCCCATCAGCCCCAGCATTTT. This encodes CASSLAGSRAHQPQHF.

This clonotype was picked up many times. The V call is TRBV4-2, the J call TRBJ2-1; D is possibly TRBD2 (5 bases). Per germline, CDR1 LGHNA and CDR2 YNFKEQ. V was trimmed by 3 bases and J by 2 bases, leaving 8 bases between them. This CDR3 has 14 residues. CDR3 nucleotides: TGTGCCAGCAGCCAGGCACTAGCCTACAATGAGCAGTTCTTC. This gives the protein CASSQALAYNEQFF.

This clonotype has a count of ten or more. The chain joins TRBV12-3 or TRBV12-4 to TRBJ2-1; 9 nucleotides line up with TRBD2. Trimming removed 6 bases from V and 7 bases from J; junction bases left unmatched: 7. The CDR3 is made up of 14 amino acids. The CDR3 loop is CASSIAGAINEQFF. CDR3 sequence (DNA): TGTGCCAGCAGCATAGCGGGGGCCATTAATGAGCAGTTCTTC.

This clonotype has ten or more counts. The chain couples TRBV28 to TRBJ2-5, with unresolved D. Trimming took 3 bases from V and 5 from J, leaving 4 bases between them. Germline V lookup: CDR1 MDHEN, CDR2 SYDVKM. The CDR3 contains 11 residues. CDR3 residues: CASSFTETQYF. Here the CDR3 DNA reads TGTGCCAGCAGTTTTACGGAGACCCAGTACTTC.

This clonotype was detected only a few times. The chain is built from TRBV7-9 and TRBJ2-7, with D perhaps matching TRBD1 or TRBD2 (5 bases each). The CDR3 consists of 13 residues. V gave up 4 bases and J gave up 5 bases, with 12 bases separating them. Germline values: CDR1 SEHNR, CDR2 FQNEAQ (reference sequence). CDR3: CASSSVEGHEQYF. CDR3 in DNA: TGTGCCAGCAGCTCAGTCGAGGGGCACGAGCAGTACTTC.

This clonotype was seen more than once but under ten times. The V call is TRBV6-5, the J call TRBJ1-4; TRBD1 aligns across 7 bases. The CDR3 extends over 12 amino acids. The V and J ends lost 6 bases and 8 bases, in that order; junction bases with no gene match: 3. Germline loops: CDR1 MNHEY, CDR2 SVGAGI. The CDR3 here is CASSKGGEKLFF. The DNA of the CDR3 is TGTGCCAGCAGCAAAGGGGGCGAAAAACTGTTTTTT.

This clonotype was seen many times. The rearrangement links TRBV29-1 to TRBJ2-3; D call uncertain. Germline CDR1 SQVTM, CDR2 ANQGSEA. Trimming shortened V by 7 bases and J by 7 bases, and 15 bases separated the two germline ends. The CDR3 totals 12 residues. Here the CDR3 reads CSATRPPNTQYF. The CDR3 DNA follows: TGCAGCGCTACCCGACCCCCGAATACGCAGTATTTT.

This clonotype was counted at least ten times. The chain uses TRBV28 and TRBJ2-3; 8 bases line up with TRBD1. Germline-derived CDR1 and CDR2 are MDHEN and SYDVKM. Trimming removed 4 bases from V and 2 bases from J; junction bases left unmatched: 8. This CDR3 comprises 16 residues. The CDR3 sequence: CASSSEGQGATDTQYF. DNA for the CDR3: TGTGCCAGCAGTTCGGAAGGACAGGGAGCCACAGATACGCAGTATTTT.

This clonotype was counted ten times or more. The chain links TRBV7-2 to TRBJ2-3; 14 bases match TRBD2. Trimming took 7 bases from V and 5 from J; bases not matched to a gene: 11. Germline CDR1 reads SGHTA; CDR2 reads FQGNSA. The CDR3 has 17 residues. This CDR3 is CASNLRTSGRSVDTQYF. The CDR3 DNA reads as TGTGCCAGCAACCTCAGGACTAGCGGGAGGAGTGTAGATACGCAGTATTTT.

This clonotype was seen a few times. The CDR3 nucleotides read TGTGCCAGCAGCGAGGGACTAGCCTACGAGCAGTACTTC. Its translation is CASSEGLAYEQYF. This chain joins TRBV7-9 and TRBJ2-7; TRBD2 matches at 8 bases. Trimming removed 5 bases from V and 2 bases from J; junction bases left unmatched: 2. The germline CDR1 and CDR2 sequences are SEHNR and FQNEAQ (reference sequence). This CDR3 comprises 13 residues.

This clonotype was counted ten times or more. The chain carries TRBV19 and TRBJ1-3; perhaps TRBD1 as D (5 bases). The CDR3 consists of 15 residues. V was pared by 7 bases and J by 0 bases, with 13 bases between. Looked up from germline, CDR1 is LNHDA and CDR2 is SQIVND (reference sequence). The CDR3 bases are TGTGCCAGTAAGGGGACCGGGAACTCTGGAAACACCATATATTTT. It yields the protein CASKGTGNSGNTIYF.

In its sample, this clonotype was seen many times. This chain uses TRBV24-1 with TRBJ1-2; D unresolved. Trimming removed 5 bases from V and 2 bases from J, with 8 bases in between. CDR1 and CDR2 (germline): KGHDR, SFDVKD. The length of the CDR3 is 13 residues. The CDR3 DNA is TGTGCCACCAGTGTACGGGAAAACTATGGCTACACCTTC. Protein sequence: CATSVRENYGYTF.

The V gene is TRBV6-5, the J gene TRBJ1-5, with TRBD1 as a possible D gene (6 bases). Germline V gene data show CDR1 as MNHEY and CDR2 as SVGAGI. The CDR3 consists of 15 residues. Deletions cut 0 bases from V and 5 bases from J, with 11 bases between. The CDR3 nucleotides are TGTGCCAGCAGTTACTCGAAACAGGGCGATCAGCCCCAGCATTTT. It yields the protein CASSYSKQGDQPQHF.

This clonotype was seen many times. V and J are TRBV7-9 and TRBJ2-7, with 9 bases identical to TRBD1. Germline CDR1 and CDR2: SEHNR and FQNEAQ (reference sequence). Trimming cost V 5 bases and J 3 bases; bases outside gene matches: 8. This CDR3 spans 15 amino acids. The CDR3 sequence: CASSAPGQGHYEQYF. As DNA, the CDR3 is TGTGCCAGCAGCGCCCCGGGACAGGGACACTACGAGCAGTACTTC.

In DNA, the CDR3 is TGTGCCAGTAGTATAGGGGACAGGGGGAGGAAAGCTTTCTTT. Encoded protein: CASSIGDRGRKAFF. V and J are TRBV19 and TRBJ1-1; 11 bases agree with TRBD1. This CDR3 region has 14 residues. Germline loops: CDR1 LNHDA, CDR2 SQIVND (reference sequence). After removal of 1 base from V and 9 bases from J, the junction contained 4 bases not matched to a gene. The full variable domain, completed using reference TRBV19 and TRBJ1-1, is DGGITQSPKYLFRKEGQNVTLSCEQNLNHDAMYWYRQDPGQGLRLIYYSQIVNDFQKGDIAEGYSVSREKKESFPLTVTSAQKNPTAFYLCASSIGDRGRKAFFGQGTRLTVV.

This clonotype came up many times. The chain links TRBV7-2 to TRBJ2-7; 8 positions match TRBD2. This CDR3 region has 14 residues. V was clipped by 1 base and J by 6 bases; unmatched bases: 5. CDR1 and CDR2 (germline): SGHTA, FQGNSA. The CDR3 DNA reads as TGTGCCAGCAGCTTAGTGCGGGAGGTTAGCGAGCAGTACTTC. This encodes CASSLVREVSEQYF.

This clonotype was found many times. The CDR3 spells CASSSRDLYEQYF. The CDR3 DNA follows: TGTGCCAGCAGCTCGCGGGACCTCTACGAGCAGTACTTC. The chain recombines TRBV11-2 with TRBJ2-7, with TRBD2 as a possible D gene (6 bases). This CDR3 has 13 amino acids. CDR1 and CDR2 (germline): SGHAT, FQNNGV. Trimming took off 4 bases at V and 3 bases at J, with 10 bases between the two ends.